This entry lists 24 T cell receptor beta chains sequenced from one sample in a study of blood T cell repertoires in COVID-19. The assay was immunoSEQ multiplex PCR, and TCRdb's table has in-frame clones only and misses some. The sample includes 90,000 to 100,000 clones, 80% to 85% seen only once; the top ten take about 2%. The specimen sequenced was peripheral blood. These receptors were obtained from a man aged 70 or older with active or convalescent COVID-19.

The rearrangement uses TRBV27 and TRBJ2-1, with 10 nucleotides matching TRBD1. The germline V gene encodes CDR1 MNHEY and CDR2 SMNVEV (reference sequence). V dropped 6 bases and J dropped 4; count of bases not matched to a gene: 3. This CDR3 spans 14 amino acids. The CDR3 nucleotides are TGTGCCAGCAGCGACAGGGGGCTATACAATGAGCAGTTCTTC. Translated, it gives CASSDRGLYNEQFF.

By sample share, this clone is medium-sized. The rearrangement joins TRBV5-1 to TRBJ1-2, with 7 bases lining up with TRBD1. The trim removed 0 bases at V and 8 bases at J, leaving 7 bases unmatched. CDR1 is SGHRS and CDR2 is YFSETQ in the germline V gene. There are 14 residues in the CDR3. CDR3 loop: CASSLGLGGGGYTF. The CDR3 DNA is TGCGCCAGCAGCTTGGGGTTAGGGGGCGGAGGCTACACCTTC.

This rearrangement joins TRBV7-8 to TRBJ1-5; TRBD1 matches at 11 bases. The germline V gene encodes CDR1 SGHVS and CDR2 FQNEAQ. Losses at the gene ends were 0 bases for V and 6 bases for J; bases not matched to a gene: 7. The CDR3 is 17 amino acids. CDR3 protein: CASSLALGGTGGQPQHF. In DNA, the CDR3 is TGTGCCAGCAGCTTAGCGTTAGGGGGGACAGGGGGTCAGCCCCAGCATTTT.

The chain employs TRBV6-2 or TRBV6-3 and TRBJ2-3; 13 bases line up with TRBD2. J gave up 0 bases and V 5 bases, and 5 bases lay outside the gene matches. Germline CDR1 reads MNHEY; CDR2 reads SVGEGT. This CDR3 is 17 amino acids long. The CDR3 here is CASSAGLAGASTDTQYF. The CDR3 DNA sequence: TGTGCCAGCAGTGCCGGACTAGCGGGGGCAAGCACAGATACGCAGTATTTT.

The rearrangement joins TRBV5-4 to TRBJ2-5; 9 bases align to TRBD2. J was trimmed by 1 base and V by 4 bases; bases with no gene match: 8. This CDR3 spans 16 amino acids. From germline, CDR1 is SGHNT and CDR2 YYREEE (reference sequence). CDR3 region: CASSPQAGGPQETQYF. Written as DNA, the CDR3 is TGTGCCAGCAGCCCACAAGCGGGGGGACCCCAAGAGACCCAGTACTTC.

This chain joins TRBV11-3 and TRBJ2-3; a possible D gene is TRBD1 (6 bases). CDR1 SGHNT and CDR2 YENEEA come from the germline V gene. Trimming cost V 5 bases and J 2 bases, with 11 bases left between them. The CDR3 spans 14 residues. CDR3 loop: CASSPDSFTDTQYF. Written as DNA, the CDR3 is TGTGCCAGCAGCCCGGACAGTTTCACAGATACGCAGTATTTT.

CDR3 DNA: TGCAGCGTTGATACCGGGACAGGGAGAACCTATGGCTACACCTTC. This sequence encodes CSVDTGTGRTYGYTF. J is TRBJ1-2 and V is TRBV29-1; 9 nucleotides match TRBD1. J gave up 4 bases and V 3 bases, and 9 bases lay outside the gene matches. The CDR3 consists of 15 residues. The germline CDR1 and CDR2 sequences are SQVTM and ANQGSEA.

Only a few counts were recorded for this clone. The CDR3 nucleotides are TGTGCCAGCAGTGAAGCGCTTCGAGGGTTCTCCGGGACAGGGTACACTGAAGCTTTCTTT. Its translation is CASSEALRGFSGTGYTEAFF. The V gene is TRBV6-1, the J gene TRBJ1-1; 9 bases match TRBD1. Losses at the gene ends were 0 bases for V and 3 bases for J; bases not matched to a gene: 17. The length of the CDR3 is 20 residues. Germline V gene lookup returns CDR1 MNHNS and CDR2 SASEGT.

A single count supports this clone. The V call is TRBV5-6, the J call TRBJ2-3; TRBD2 matches 8 bases. Germline CDR1 and CDR2: SGHDT and YYEEEE. The CDR3 is 19 residues long. Unmatched junction bases numbered 20, after V lost 4 bases and J lost 4 bases. The CDR3 DNA sequence: TGTGCCAGCAGCCTGGACGCGAGCGGGGGTTCCAAAGGGTCAGATACGCAGTATTTT. Amino acids: CASSLDASGGSKGSDTQYF.

The chain's CDR3 is CASSQFVSGELFF. The CDR3 bases are TGCGCCAGCAGCCAATTCGTATCCGGGGAGCTGTTTTTT. V is TRBV4-1 and J is TRBJ2-2; D is ambiguous. The germline V gene encodes CDR1 MGHRA and CDR2 YSYEKL. The CDR3 totals 13 residues. Trimming removed 2 bases at V and 6 bases at J, with 7 bases between.

The table lists this clone with a few counts. V is TRBV9 and J is TRBJ2-3, with 9 bases identical to TRBD1. Germline-derived CDR1 and CDR2 are SGDLS and YYNGEE. The junction had 3 bases not matched to a gene; V was cut back by 2 bases and J by 5 bases. The CDR3 length is 14 residues. In DNA, the CDR3 is TGTGCCAGCAGCGTTACAGGGGGCGTAGATACGCAGTATTTT. It translates to CASSVTGGVDTQYF.

This sequence joins TRBV30 and TRBJ2-6; D uncertain. Germline values: CDR1 GTSNPN, CDR2 SVGIG (reference sequence). The CDR3 contains 16 residues. Trimming cost V 2 bases and J 3 bases, with 14 bases left between them. The CDR3 is CAWSLSSPGGANVLTF. The CDR3 DNA is TGTGCCTGGAGTCTAAGTTCTCCAGGTGGGGCCAACGTCCTGACTTTC.

This clone was counted a single time. The genes are TRBV30 and TRBJ2-5; 10 bases are shared with TRBD1. J gave up 5 bases and V 2 bases, and 14 bases lay outside the gene matches. The CDR3 contains 17 residues. CDR1 and CDR2 from the germline V gene are GTSNPN and SVGIG (reference sequence). The CDR3 loop is CAWSSTGGDYLGETQYF. The CDR3 region has the DNA TGTGCCTGGAGTTCGACAGGGGGCGATTACTTGGGGGAGACCCAGTACTTC. The variable domain in full, with the rest retrieved from reference TRBV30 and TRBJ2-5, is SQTIHQWPATLVQPVGSPLSLECTVEGTSNPNLYWYRQAAGRGLQLLFYSVGIGQISSEVPQNLSASRPQDRQFILSSKKLLLSDSGFYLCAWSSTGGDYLGETQYFGPGTRLLVL.

V and J are TRBV19 and TRBJ1-2; TRBD1 might be the D (5 bases). The CDR3 loop spans 13 amino acids. Germline loops: CDR1 LNHDA, CDR2 SQIVND (reference sequence). V shed 4 bases and J shed 3 bases, with 9 bases lying between them. Here the CDR3 DNA reads TGTGCCAGTAGTACGGGGGGTGACTATGGCTACACCTTC. Protein sequence: CASSTGGDYGYTF.

This chain joins TRBV11-2 and TRBJ1-6; 10 bases match TRBD1. This CDR3 region has 15 residues. Germline lookup yields CDR1 SGHAT and CDR2 FQNNGV. Losses at the gene ends were 3 bases for V and 9 bases for J; bases not matched to a gene: 5. As DNA, the CDR3 is TGTGCCAGCAGCTTGACTGGGACAGGGGTTTCACCCCTCCACTTT. It yields the protein CASSLTGTGVSPLHF. Full variable domain (missing parts from reference TRBV11-2 and TRBJ1-6): EAGVAQSPRYKIIEKRQSVAFWCNPISGHATLYWYQQILGQGPKLLIQFQNNGVVDDSQLPKDRFSAERLKGVDSTLKIQPAKLEDSAVYLCASSLTGTGVSPLHFGNGTRLTVT.

V and J are TRBV19 and TRBJ1-3, with D uncertain. Germline V gives CDR1 LNHDA, CDR2 SQIVND (reference sequence). The CDR3 sequence is 13 residues long. V was clipped by 5 bases and J by 4 bases, with 9 bases between them. DNA for the CDR3: TGTGCCAGTAGTCGAGGGTCAGGAAACACCATATATTTT. Its translation: CASSRGSGNTIYF.

The CDR3 DNA reads as TGTGCCAGCAGCTTGGAACCGGGAAGCGGCTATGGCTACACCTTC. It codes for CASSLEPGSGYGYTF. V and J are TRBV7-2 and TRBJ1-2; D is uncertain. V was shortened by 3 bases and J by 4 bases, with 15 bases between the two germline ends. Germline CDR1 is SGHTA and CDR2 is FQGNSA. The CDR3 runs 15 residues.

V and J are TRBV15 and TRBJ1-4; TRBD1 is a possible D gene (5 bases). This CDR3 region has 15 residues. V was clipped by 0 bases and J by 7 bases, with 12 bases between them. Germline V CDR1 and CDR2: LNHNV, YYDKDF (reference sequence). CDR3 amino acids: CATSRDRGVREKLFF. The CDR3 coding sequence is TGTGCCACCAGCAGAGATCGGGGGGTCCGTGAAAAACTGTTTTTT.

This chain connects TRBV6-5 to TRBJ1-1; D unclear. CDR3 length: 16 amino acids. Germline lookup yields CDR1 MNHEY and CDR2 SVGAGI. V lost 0 bases to trimming and J lost 1 base, with 12 bases between them. CDR3 amino acids: CASSYSIYSKNTEAFF. CDR3 sequence (DNA): TGTGCCAGCAGTTACTCGATTTACTCCAAGAACACTGAAGCTTTCTTT.

This clone was detected only a few times. V usage is TRBV6-2 or TRBV6-3 and J usage is TRBJ2-5; 13 bases fit TRBD2. The ends lost 0 bases at V and 0 bases at J; junction bases unmatched: 1. Germline CDR1 reads MNHEY; CDR2 reads SVGEGT. The CDR3 extends over 17 amino acids. The CDR3 sequence is CASSYSGTSGDQETQYF. The CDR3 nucleotides read TGTGCCAGCAGTTACTCAGGGACTAGCGGGGACCAAGAGACCCAGTACTTC.

This clone has only a few counts. V and J are TRBV5-5 and TRBJ1-1, with 7 bases matching TRBD1. The CDR3 has 14 residues. Germline assignment: CDR1 SGHKS and CDR2 YYEKEE (reference sequence). The V gene end was trimmed by 5 bases and the J gene end by 4 bases; junction bases not matched to a gene: 8. The CDR3 sequence: CASRRQGYGTEAFF. In DNA, the CDR3 is TGTGCCAGCAGGAGACAGGGATACGGCACTGAAGCTTTCTTT. Combining the CDR3 with reference TRBV5-5 and TRBJ1-1 gives the whole variable domain DAGVTQSPTHLIKTRGQQVTLRCSPISGHKSVSWYQQVLGQGPQFIFQYYEKEERGRGNFPDRFSARQFPNYSSELNVNALLLGDSALYLCASRRQGYGTEAFFGQGTRLTVV.

This chain connects TRBV5-4 to TRBJ2-2; 9 bases fit TRBD1. This CDR3 region has 15 residues. The J segment lost 4 bases and the V segment lost 2 bases, leaving 3 bases of the junction unmatched. Looked up from germline, CDR1 is SGHNT and CDR2 is YYREEE (reference sequence). CDR3 sequence: CASSLQGARTGELFF. In nucleotides, the CDR3 is TGTGCCAGCAGCTTACAGGGGGCGCGCACCGGGGAGCTGTTTTTT.

The chain recombines TRBV5-4 with TRBJ1-2; no clear D. The V gene lost 1 base and the J gene lost 8 bases, with 15 bases spanning the gap. The germline CDR1 and CDR2 sequences are SGHNT and YYREEE (reference sequence). CDR3 size: 14 residues. CDR3 residues: CASSLSEAPRGYTF. CDR3 bases: TGTGCCAGCAGCTTGAGTGAGGCCCCGCGGGGCTACACCTTC.

This sequence joins TRBV4-1 and TRBJ2-5; possibly TRBD2 for D (6 bases). The V gene's germline CDR1 is MGHRA and CDR2 YSYEKL. The V gene lost 1 base and the J gene lost 5 bases, with 17 bases spanning the gap. The CDR3 is 16 residues long. Here the CDR3 DNA reads TGCGCCAGCAGCCAAGGACTAGGGGAGGTCGGTGAGACCCAGTACTTC. Its translation: CASSQGLGEVGETQYF.